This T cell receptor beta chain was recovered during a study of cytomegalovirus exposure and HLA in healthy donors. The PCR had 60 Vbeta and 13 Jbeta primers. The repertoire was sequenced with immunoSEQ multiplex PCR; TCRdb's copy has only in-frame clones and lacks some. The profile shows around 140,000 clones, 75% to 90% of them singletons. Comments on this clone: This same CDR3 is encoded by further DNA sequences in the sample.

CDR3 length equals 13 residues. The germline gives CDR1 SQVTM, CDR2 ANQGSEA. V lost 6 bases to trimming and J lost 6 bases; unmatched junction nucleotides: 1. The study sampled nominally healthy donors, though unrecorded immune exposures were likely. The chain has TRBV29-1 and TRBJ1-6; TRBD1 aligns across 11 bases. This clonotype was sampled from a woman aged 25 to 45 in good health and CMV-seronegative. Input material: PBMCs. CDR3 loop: CSVGQGGNSPLHF. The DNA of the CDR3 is TGCAGCGTGGGACAGGGGGGTAATTCACCCCTCCACTTT.